The rows below give T cell receptor beta chains drawn from one sample of a study of T-cell reconstitution after alpha-beta-depleted transplantation in children. A single record per CDR3 protein comes from TCRdb applying MiXCR to the PCR reads. This repertoire shows roughly 310,000 distinct CDR3 sequences, roughly 21% found once; its top ten account for roughly 9.7%. This specimen was PBMCs, mostly from graft donor cells, taken 180 days after TCRalphabeta/CD19-depleted stem cell transplant. Source of these receptors: a male patient under 18 who had a stem cell transplant for acute lymphoblastic leukemia, so the T cells may come from the graft donor. CDR3s include the opening cysteine and the closing phenylalanine or tryptophan.

v_call cdr3_aa
TRBV11-2 CASSLDSDGSPSILHDTQYF
TRBV2 CARGLIPYGYTF
TRBV7-9 CASSKLAGGSTDTQYF
TRBV11-1 CASSSGQGAFRGAKNIQYF
TRBV12-3/TRBV12-4 CASIPKREGQIEDTQYF
TRBV25-1 CASSSITSGRDNEQFF
TRBV18 CASVAGTIVNQAFF
TRBV7-8 CASTLRRQGVSEKLFF
TRBV12-3/TRBV12-4 CASRSGGRAGGEQFF
TRBV7-2 CASSPDYGYTF
TRBV27 CASSLRTSASYEQYF
TRBV19 CASREAGGRNEQFF
TRBV20-1 CSARGSGPHTDTQYF
TRBV7-3 CASSLIRSMGGHTEAFF
TRBV20-1 CSARVALRETQYF
TRBV7-9 CASSLGIGGLATDTQYF
TRBV5-6 CASSLGGTAYGYTF
TRBV9 CASSERYTGELFF
TRBV29-1 CSVGQGRADTQYF
TRBV19 CASSRTQSSYEQYF
TRBV18 CASSPQKQGAYQYF
TRBV30 CAWSKGRGETQYF
TRBV7-6 CASSLGKGVEITDTQYF
TRBV5-1 CASSQTGRNTEAFF
TRBV29-1 CSVGRTGAPYGYTF
TRBV6-5 CASSYSWQLYTDTQYF
TRBV20-1 CSARDAGLSTDTQYF
TRBV6-6 CASSGTGSQPQHF
TRBV12-3/TRBV12-4 CASSSRQGGGPQHF
TRBV5-1 CASSRQGLSSPLHF
TRBV10-3 CAISESWQASTDTQYF
TRBV7-8 CASIKRGPGADTQYF
TRBV7-3 CASSPAPLGGRSSTDTQYF
TRBV4-2 CASSQDFLGDTDTQYF
TRBV24-1 CATSERQGLRFF
TRBV9 CASSPLGRGPDTQYF
TRBV5-1 CASSLVHGQQETQYF
TRBV5-1 CASSLGGSTGQNLYEQYF
TRBV19 CASSLSSGVYNEQFF
TRBV14 CASSHSEQIMSSTQYF
TRBV20-1 CSARLFQETQYF
TRBV30 CAWSVVRLGTDTQYF
TRBV12-3/TRBV12-4 CANSFPGVGNEQFF
TRBV29-1 CSVAFAGVTGELFF
TRBV6-5 CASSSPTSGRVYEQYF
TRBV6-1 CASSRYQGTEAFF
TRBV7-3 CASSLVGQNEQFF
TRBV15 CATSRLGTGGRQETQYF
TRBV5-1 CASSLTRGLTEAFF
TRBV6-5 CASSQSGHEQFF
TRBV9 CASSVRGFSTAKSSYEQYF
TRBV11-2 CASSLRPNSNQPQHF
TRBV10-2 CASSGGQANTEAFF
TRBV28 CASSLVGGSYGYTF
TRBV5-6 CASRASKWGSDTQYF
TRBV7-9 CASSQAGGSYNEQFF
TRBV5-1 CASSFLGQGRPVGTQYF